These T cell receptor beta chains were read from a single sample in a study of metastatic and nonmetastatic thyroid tumors. TCRdb reanalyzed the PCR reads via MiXCR. The table lists tens of thousands of clones, more than 25% of them singletons. The sequenced sample consisted of blood. The receptors were gathered from a female donor with papillary thyroid cancer or a benign thyroid nodule (not recorded which). Some clones in this sample may be carry-over from other donors' samples. CDR3s include the opening cysteine and the closing phenylalanine or tryptophan. Fields, in order: V gene, J gene, clone size, D gene, CDR3 DNA, CDR3 protein. A D gene is named only where the DNA matches it firmly. For some rows the clone size is stated as once, few or many, or as a class when expanded; others skip it.

TRBV5-4	TRBJ1-4	-	-	TGTGCCAGCAGCTCACTTAGCGATCAGGCCGCGGAAAAACTGTTTTTT	CASSSLSDQAAEKLFF
TRBV7-9	TRBJ2-5	-	-	TGTGCCAGCAGCTTAGCGCCGAACAGGGCCCAAGAGACCCAGTACTTC	CASSLAPNRAQETQYF
TRBV29-1	TRBJ2-3	many	-	TGCAGCGTTGTTCTAGGTTGGGGGAGCACAGATACGCAGTATTTT	CSVVLGWGSTDTQYF
TRBV6-5	TRBJ1-2	medium-sized	-	TGTGCCAGCAGTTACTCCCCTTTCCAGGCTTACACCTTC	CASSYSPFQAYTF
TRBV14	TRBJ1-1	many	-	TGTGCCAGCAGCCCTGGTGCGGGGACTGAAGCTTTCTTT	CASSPGAGTEAFF
TRBV18	TRBJ2-1	-	-	TGTGCCAGCTCACCACCTCCGACTAGGTCGAATGAGCAGTTCTTC	CASSPPPTRSNEQFF
TRBV28	TRBJ1-6	few	-	TGTGCCAGCGGGGCGACTAGGGGGATAAATTCACCACTCAACTTT	CASGATRGINSPLNF
TRBV10-2	TRBJ1-1	many	TRBD1	TGCGCCAGCAGTGATAAGGGACAGATGATGAACACTGAAGCTTTCTTT	CASSDKGQMMNTEAFF
TRBV24-1	TRBJ1-2	few	TRBD1	TGTGCCACCAGTGATTCGACAGGGTTCGGCTATGTCTATACCTTC	CATSDSTGFGYVYTF
TRBV28	TRBJ1-2	-	-	TGTGCCAGCAGTTTATCATTGGGCAGAGTTTCTAACTATGGCTACACCTTC	CASSLSLGRVSNYGYTF
TRBV28	TRBJ2-7	-	-	TGTGCCAGCTCCCCCGGGGGTGGCCCTGTCTACGAGCAGTACTTC	CASSPGGGPVYEQYF
TRBV3-1	TRBJ1-2	-	TRBD1	TGTGCCAGCAGCCGGGACAGGGCCATCGGAAATTGCTACACCTTC	CASSRDRAIGNCYTF
TRBV6-1	TRBJ2-2	few	TRBD2	TGTGCCAGCAGTGACATCGGGAGGGCCGGTAGCGGGGAGCTGTTTTTT	CASSDIGRAGSGELFF
TRBV30	TRBJ1-1	few	-	TGTGCCTGGGGCCGGGGGGATGGGGTGGACACTGAAGCTTTCTTT	CAWGRGDGVDTEAFF
TRBV3-1	TRBJ1-5	many	TRBD1	TGTGCCAGCAGCGACAGGGGAAGCAATCAGCCCCAGCATTTT	CASSDRGSNQPQHF
TRBV28	TRBJ2-3	many	TRBD1	TGTGCCAGCAGTTCTATTACAGGGGGCCGGGCAGATACGCAGTATTTT	CASSSITGGRADTQYF
TRBV20-1	TRBJ2-7	once	-	TGCAGTGCTAGAGGGGGTAGCCGGGACTACGAGCAGTACTTC	CSARGGSRDYEQYF
TRBV4-1	TRBJ2-7	-	-	TGCGCCAGCAGCTCAAGATACCAAAGCTCCTACGAGCAGTACTTC	CASSSRYQSSYEQYF
TRBV12-3/TRBV12-4	TRBJ1-2	few	-	TGTGCCAGCAGTTTTTCGACAGGTGGGTCTTTATATGGCTACACCTTC	CASSFSTGGSLYGYTF
TRBV20-1	TRBJ2-5	-	TRBD2	TGCAGTGCTAGAGAGATGAGGGGAAGCGGGGGAGGGCAAGAGACCCAGTACTTC	CSAREMRGSGGGQETQYF